The present T cell receptor beta chain was sequenced within a study of blood T cell repertoires in COVID-19. TCRdb's table, derived via immunoSEQ multiplex PCR, lists solely in-frame clones and lacks some. The profile shows under 350,000 clones, approximately 92% of them singletons. This receptor was obtained from a woman aged 25 to 39 with COVID-19, enrolled during active disease. Sequenced sample: peripheral blood.

The CDR3 is CASCLQGRTEAFF. CDR3 in DNA: TGTGCCAGCTGTCTCCAGGGGCGAACTGAAGCTTTCTTT. The chain recombines TRBV18 with TRBJ1-1, with D possibly TRBD1 on 6 matching bases. Germline CDR1 is KGHSH and CDR2 is LQKENI. This CDR3 is 13 amino acids long. V gave up 7 bases and J gave up 5 bases, with 14 bases separating them.